A selection of T cell receptor beta chains follows, all from one sample in a study of cytomegalovirus exposure and HLA in healthy donors. Repertoires were generated with immunoSEQ multiplex PCR, while TCRdb's copy carries only in-frame clones and drops some. The data contain approximately 140,000 clones, 65% to 80% of them singletons. Sequences were obtained from PBMCs. Source of these receptors: a middle-aged woman in good health and CMV-seronegative. CDR3s include the opening cysteine and the closing phenylalanine or tryptophan. Each record gives: CDR3 length, D gene, clone size, V gene, J gene, CDR3 protein, CDR3 DNA. A D gene is named only where the DNA matches it firmly. A row's size may be missing; if present it is once, few, many or a size class.

14	-	-	TRBV7-9	TRBJ2-7	CASPETDDYIEQYF	TGTGCCAGCCCCGAGACCGACGACTATATTGAGCAGTACTTC
15	-	-	TRBV5-1	TRBJ1-1	CASSFGSELNTEAFF	TGCGCCAGCAGCTTCGGAAGCGAATTGAACACTGAAGCTTTCTTT
13	-	once	TRBV11-2	TRBJ1-4	CASRESAAEKLFF	TGTGCCAGCAGAGAAAGCGCCGCGGAAAAACTGTTTTTT
13	-	-	TRBV18	TRBJ2-7	CASSPGNSYEQYF	TGTGCCAGCTCACCCGGGAATTCCTACGAGCAGTACTTC
16	-	few	TRBV30	TRBJ1-1	CAWSAGSGGLNTEAFF	TGTGCCTGGAGTGCAGGGAGTGGAGGGTTGAACACTGAAGCTTTCTTT
15	TRBD1	-	TRBV6-6	TRBJ2-7	CASAPQGASSYEQYF	TGTGCCAGCGCTCCACAGGGGGCCTCCTCCTACGAGCAGTACTTC
13	TRBD1	-	TRBV29-1	TRBJ1-4	CSVAGTGGEKLFF	TGCAGCGTTGCCGGGACAGGGGGAGAAAAACTGTTTTTT
18	TRBD2	-	TRBV9	TRBJ2-2	CASSPKGSGSLFSGELFF	TGTGCCAGCAGCCCCAAGGGTAGCGGGAGTTTGTTCTCCGGGGAGCTGTTTTTT
13	-	-	TRBV4-1	TRBJ2-7	CASSQDHAREQYF	TGCGCCAGCAGCCAAGATCATGCCCGGGAGCAGTACTTC
14	-	-	TRBV30	TRBJ2-7	CAWRAGRGSYEQYF	TGTGCCTGGAGAGCCGGGAGAGGCTCCTACGAGCAGTACTTC
14	TRBD1	-	TRBV6-5	TRBJ2-7	CASSYSAGGGQQYF	TGTGCCAGCAGTTACTCTGCAGGGGGCGGTCAGCAGTACTTC
18	-	few	TRBV28	TRBJ1-5	CASSLSPGLGSFNQPQHF	TGTGCCAGCAGTTTATCACCGGGACTTGGGTCTTTTAATCAGCCCCAGCATTTT
15	-	-	TRBV2	TRBJ2-7	CASREGRIAGYEQYF	TGTGCCAGCAGGGAGGGACGGATCGCCGGCTACGAGCAGTACTTC
17	-	-	TRBV27	TRBJ2-2	CASSLLMAGINTGELFF	TGTGCCAGCAGTTTATTGATGGCGGGAATAAACACCGGGGAGCTGTTTTTT
16	-	few	TRBV6-1	TRBJ1-3	CASSESGLSSGNTIYF	TGTGCCAGCAGTGAATCTGGGCTAAGCTCTGGAAACACCATATATTTT
18	-	-	TRBV7-8	TRBJ1-5	CASSLNSGGFSGNQPQHF	TGTGCCAGCAGCTTAAATTCGGGAGGATTTAGCGGCAATCAGCCCCAGCATTTT
16	TRBD1	-	TRBV7-9	TRBJ1-4	CASSSGQGRFDEKLFF	TGTGCCAGCAGCTCGGGACAGGGCCGGTTTGACGAAAAACTGTTTTTT
14	-	-	TRBV4-1	TRBJ1-4	CASSPTGLNEKLFF	TGCGCCAGCAGCCCCACAGGGCTTAATGAAAAACTGTTTTTT
14	TRBD2	few	TRBV30	TRBJ2-7	CAWSRLASPYEQYF	TGTGCCTGGAGTCGACTAGCGTCTCCCTACGAGCAGTACTTC
13	-	-	TRBV9	TRBJ2-7	CASSRGGTYEQYF	TGTGCCAGCAGCCGGGGCGGGACCTACGAGCAGTACTTC
17	-	-	TRBV19	TRBJ1-6	CASRSGALGRYNSPLHF	TGTGCCAGTAGGAGCGGGGCACTCGGAAGATATAATTCACCCCTCCACTTT
16	-	-	TRBV28	TRBJ2-6	CASTLRGYSGANGLTF	TGTGCCAGCACCCTAAGGGGTTACTCTGGGGCCAACGGCCTGACTTTC
13	-	-	TRBV10-3	TRBJ2-3	CASRELGADTQYF	TGTGCCTCCCGCGAACTCGGAGCAGATACGCAGTATTTT
14	TRBD1	-	TRBV18	TRBJ1-2	CASSPAQGPYGYTF	TGTGCCAGCTCACCTGCACAGGGGCCCTATGGCTACACCTTC
15	TRBD1	-	TRBV5-1	TRBJ2-5	CASSSGTGLGETQYF	TGCGCCAGCAGCTCCGGGACAGGGCTCGGGGAGACCCAGTACTTC
13	-	few	TRBV28	TRBJ2-1	CASRSTGSDEQFF	TGTGCCAGCAGGTCAACTGGTTCGGATGAGCAGTTCTTC
15	TRBD1	-	TRBV5-1	TRBJ1-5	CASSRDRGSNQPQHF	TGCGCCAGCAGCCGGGACAGGGGAAGCAATCAGCCCCAGCATTTT
16	TRBD2	-	TRBV9	TRBJ2-1	CASSVVSSGGENEQFF	TGTGCCAGCAGCGTAGTCTCTAGCGGGGGGGAAAATGAGCAGTTCTTC
15	-	-	TRBV29-1	TRBJ2-7	CSVTQPLSHPYEQYF	TGCAGCGTTACCCAACCACTCTCCCACCCCTACGAGCAGTACTTC
12	-	-	TRBV5-6	TRBJ2-5	CASSFVGETQYF	TGTGCCAGCAGCTTTGTCGGGGAGACCCAGTACTTC
12	-	-	TRBV30	TRBJ1-4	CAWGGGSEKLFF	TGTGCCTGGGGGGGCGGGTCGGAAAAACTGTTTTTT
17	TRBD1	-	TRBV9	TRBJ2-2	CASSVGGQGASTGELFF	TGTGCCAGCAGCGTAGGGGGACAGGGGGCGAGCACCGGGGAGCTGTTTTTT
15	TRBD1	-	TRBV5-5	TRBJ1-5	CASSELDRGNQPQHF	TGTGCCAGCTCCGAGTTGGACAGGGGCAATCAGCCCCAGCATTTT
14	-	-	TRBV5-4	TRBJ1-2	CASSREVGNYGYTF	TGTGCCAGCAGCCGGGAGGTTGGCAACTATGGCTACACCTTC
15	-	-	TRBV9	TRBJ1-5	CASSVEGQPNQPQHF	TGTGCCAGCAGCGTAGAAGGACAGCCCAATCAGCCCCAGCATTTT
17	TRBD1	few	TRBV4-1	TRBJ2-5	CASSQELDRGMRETQYF	TGCGCCAGCAGCCAAGAACTGGACAGGGGGATGCGTGAGACCCAGTACTTC
12	-	-	TRBV7-9	TRBJ1-2	CASSLDRVDYTF	TGTGCCAGCAGCTTAGACAGGGTCGACTACACCTTC